This entry lists 30 T cell receptor beta chains sequenced from one sample in a study of regulatory T cells in long-lasting Graves disease. Time point specified: newly diagnosed GD, antithyroid drugs for less than 3 months. Following extraction of RNA from PBMCs, that RNA was used to make the TCR library. For TCR beta, libraries came from iRepertoire HTBI primers and Arm-PCR of CDR3 regions. TCRdb itself ran the multiplex PCR reads through MiXCR, one entry per CDR3 protein. The data show approximately 470,000 distinct CDR3 sequences, about a sixth seen once. The same data also went into a second study, on T cells in Graves' hyperthyroidism and ophthalmopathy.

This specimen consisted of peripheral blood mononuclear cells (PBMCs), obtained at new diagnosis, from a patient treated with antithyroid drugs. These receptors were taken from a man aged 35 to 55 with Graves disease.

This clonotype was observed a handful of times. The chain recombines TRBV5-5 with TRBJ2-7, with D tentatively TRBD1 (5 bases). Germline V gene lookup returns CDR1 SGHKS and CDR2 YYEKEE (reference sequence). The CDR3 is 14 residues long. V was shortened by 3 bases and J by 2 bases, with 12 bases between the two germline ends. CDR3 in DNA: TGTGCCAGCAGCTATCAACCAGGGACCTACGAGCAGTACTTC. Translating it yields CASSYQPGTYEQYF. Full variable domain (missing parts from reference TRBV5-5 and TRBJ2-7): DAGVTQSPTHLIKTRGQQVTLRCSPISGHKSVSWYQQVLGQGPQFIFQYYEKEERGRGNFPDRFSARQFPNYSSELNVNALLLGDSALYLCASSYQPGTYEQYFGPGTRLTVT.

This chain links TRBV4-1 with TRBJ2-4; no definite D call. The V end lost 1 base, the J end lost 0 bases, and 19 bases lay between the germline ends. CDR1 MGHRA and CDR2 YSYEKL come from the germline V gene. The CDR3 has 19 residues. The CDR3 coding sequence is TGCGCCAGCAGCCAAGTCCCCAGCTTCGCCCTACTAGCCAAAAACATTCAGTACTTC. This encodes CASSQVPSFALLAKNIQYF.

In DNA, the CDR3 is TGTGCCAGCGACCAGCGGGCATACTACAATGAGCAGTTCTTC. Its translation is CASDQRAYYNEQFF. The chain couples TRBV7-9 to TRBJ2-1, with D possibly TRBD2 on 6 matching bases. Trimming cost V 8 bases and J 3 bases, with 14 bases left between them. The CDR3 length is 14 residues. Germline V CDR1 and CDR2: SEHNR, FQNEAQ (reference sequence).

The chain joins TRBV13 to TRBJ2-5, with 9 bases identical to TRBD1. V was clipped by 4 bases and J by 2 bases; unmatched bases: 2. The CDR3 is made up of 14 amino acids. The germline V gene encodes CDR1 PRHDT and CDR2 FYEKMQ (reference sequence). In nucleotides, the CDR3 is TGTGCCAGCAGCTCCGACAGGGGGCAAGAGACCCAGTACTTC. It yields the protein CASSSDRGQETQYF.

As for this clonotype: A clone one base away is much larger, so this may be a read error. This chain uses TRBV11-2 with TRBJ2-1; D is ambiguous. The V end was cut by 5 bases, the J end by 0 bases, with 11 bases between. The CDR3 is 15 residues long. Germline-derived CDR1 and CDR2 are SGHAT and FQNNGV. Written as DNA, the CDR3 is TGTGCCAGCAGCCAAACAGAGGCCTCCTACAATGAGCAGTTCTTC. As protein: CASSQTEASYNEQFF.

The sample holds many counts of this clonotype. CDR3 sequence: CSVGGDTQYF. The DNA of the CDR3 is TGCAGCGTTGGGGGAGATACGCAGTATTTT. This chain joins TRBV29-1 and TRBJ2-3, with D uncertain. The CDR3 length is 10 residues. Germline V lookup: CDR1 SQVTM, CDR2 ANQGSEA. Deletions cut 4 bases from V and 5 bases from J, with 4 bases between.

V is TRBV9 and J is TRBJ2-1; 15 bases are a match to TRBD2. The CDR3 consists of 18 residues. J lost 10 bases, V lost 4 bases, and 15 bases had no gene match. Per germline, CDR1 SGDLS and CDR2 YYNGEE. In DNA, the CDR3 is TGTGCCAGCAGCTTATCAACAGGACTAGCGGGAGGGGGTCAGGAGCAGTTCTTC. It is translated as CASSLSTGLAGGGQEQFF. The whole variable domain, remainder taken from reference TRBV9 and TRBJ2-1, is DSGVTQTPKHLITATGQRVTLRCSPRSGDLSVYWYQQSLDQGLQFLIQYYNGEERAKGNILERFSAQQFPDLHSELNLSSLELGDSALYFCASSLSTGLAGGGQEQFFGPGTRLTVL.

This clonotype was counted ten times or more. The chain carries TRBV14 and TRBJ2-3, with 11 bases that match TRBD1. Unmatched junction bases numbered 4, after V lost 2 bases and J lost 6 bases. The CDR3 is 15 amino acids. CDR1 is SGHDN and CDR2 is FVKESK in the germline V gene. DNA for the CDR3: TGTGCCAGCAGCCAAAGGACAGGGGGCGTGGATACGCAGTATTTT. Translated: CASSQRTGGVDTQYF.

This clonotype was observed at least ten times. V and J are TRBV6-2 or TRBV6-3 and TRBJ2-1, with TRBD1 matching over 7 bases. The CDR3 runs to 15 residues. With V trimmed by 5 bases and J by 0 bases, 4 bases remained unmatched. Germline CDR1 MNHEY, CDR2 SVGEGT. DNA for the CDR3: TGTGCCAGCAGTGACCCAGGGGGCTCCTACAATGAGCAGTTCTTC. It translates to CASSDPGGSYNEQFF.

The gene calls are TRBV4-2 and TRBJ2-3, with TRBD2 matching over 9 bases. CDR1 and CDR2 (germline): LGHNA, YNFKEQ. The CDR3 sequence is 14 residues long. The J segment lost 8 bases and the V segment lost 5 bases, leaving 8 bases of the junction unmatched. CDR3 region: CASSATTSGPTQYF. Here the CDR3 DNA reads TGTGCCAGCAGCGCGACGACTAGCGGACCTACGCAGTATTTT.

In its sample, this clonotype was seen many times. The J gene is TRBJ1-1, the V gene TRBV28; D uncertain. CDR1 MDHEN and CDR2 SYDVKM come from the germline V gene. The V and J ends lost 3 bases and 6 bases respectively, with 8 bases between them. The CDR3 spans 12 residues. CDR3 amino acids: CASSFGKSEAFF. For the CDR3, the DNA is TGTGCCAGCAGTTTTGGCAAGTCTGAAGCTTTCTTT.

The table lists this clonotype with a few counts. The chain recombines TRBV7-2 with TRBJ2-7; 10 bases match TRBD1. The CDR3 runs to 14 residues. V lost 5 bases to trimming and J lost 5 bases; unmatched junction nucleotides: 6. The germline CDR1 and CDR2 sequences are SGHTA and FQGNSA. CDR3 region: CASSTGQGLHEQYF. In DNA, the CDR3 is TGTGCCAGCAGCACGGGACAGGGGCTCCACGAGCAGTACTTC.

This clonotype was recorded many times. The chain couples TRBV6-1 to TRBJ1-1; D gene unclear. Trimming removed 4 bases at V and 1 base at J, with 13 bases between. There are 15 residues in the CDR3. The V gene's germline CDR1 is MNHNS and CDR2 SASEGT. DNA for the CDR3: TGTGCCAGCAGTGTGGACCACGCTCAGAACACTGAAGCTTTCTTT. It is translated as CASSVDHAQNTEAFF.

The chain combines TRBV25-1 with TRBJ1-3; possibly TRBD1 for D (5 bases). From germline, CDR1 is MGHDK and CDR2 SYGVNS. The V and J ends lost 4 bases and 6 bases respectively, with 16 bases between them. The CDR3 loop spans 15 amino acids. CDR3 sequence (DNA): TGTGCCAGCAGTGCACCCCTAGGAGGGGAAAACACCATATATTTT. Translated: CASSAPLGGENTIYF. Using reference TRBV25-1 and TRBJ1-3 for the parts outside the CDR3, the full variable domain is EADIYQTPRYLVIGTGKKITLECSQTMGHDKMYWYQQDPGMELHLIHYSYGVNSTEKGDLSSESTVSRIRTEHFPLTLESARPSHTSQYLCASSAPLGGENTIYFGEGSWLTVV.

This clonotype turned up a few times. The V and J genes are TRBV9 and TRBJ2-1; 7 bases fit TRBD2. J lost 7 bases, V lost 0 bases, and 10 bases had no gene match. Germline CDR1 reads SGDLS; CDR2 reads YYNGEE. This CDR3 has 16 residues. The chain's CDR3 is CASSVGSSGLGNEQFF. CDR3 nucleotides: TGTGCCAGCAGCGTAGGATCTAGCGGCCTGGGGAATGAGCAGTTCTTC.

Turning to this clonotype: The junction differs from germline at one of its ends, possibly a read error. The chain employs TRBV30 and TRBJ2-3, with 13 positions matching TRBD2. Germline V gene lookup returns CDR1 GTSNPN and CDR2 SVGIG (reference sequence). The CDR3 totals 16 residues. The CDR3 DNA follows: TGTGCCTTGAGTCCTGGACTAGCGGGAGCAGCAGATACGCAGTATTTT. Translation gives CALSPGLAGAADTQYF. Combining the CDR3 with reference TRBV30 and TRBJ2-3 gives the whole variable domain SQTIHQWPATLVQPVGSPLSLECTVEGTSNPNLYWYRQAAGRGLQLLFYSVGIGQISSEVPQNLSASRPQDRQFILSSKKLLLSDSGFYLCALSPGLAGAADTQYFGPGTRLTVL.

This clonotype was seen repeatedly, ten times or more. J is TRBJ2-7 and V is TRBV28; TRBD1 agrees at 8 bases. Germline CDR1 reads MDHEN; CDR2 reads SYDVKM. The CDR3 totals 15 residues. J was trimmed by 5 bases and V by 4 bases; bases with no gene match: 10. Here the CDR3 reads CASSSMDRDPHEQYF. The DNA for the CDR3 is TGTGCCAGCAGTTCTATGGACAGGGATCCCCACGAGCAGTACTTC.

The sample holds many counts of this clonotype. V is TRBV3-1 and J is TRBJ2-5; D gene ambiguous. CDR1 is LGHDT and CDR2 is YNNKEL in the germline V gene (reference sequence). This CDR3 spans 15 amino acids. V dropped 2 bases and J dropped 4 bases, with 14 bases sitting between them. CDR3 protein: CASSQPLERGETQYF. The CDR3 DNA reads as TGTGCCAGCAGCCAACCCCTAGAGAGAGGAGAGACCCAGTACTTC.

The V call is TRBV6-1, the J call TRBJ1-5, with TRBD1 matching over 7 bases. The CDR3 is made up of 12 amino acids. Germline V lookup: CDR1 MNHNS, CDR2 SASEGT. J lost 9 bases, V lost 4 bases, and 3 bases had no gene match. The DNA of the CDR3 is TGTGCCAGCAGTGGACAGGGTCGGCCCCAGCATTTT. Translation: CASSGQGRPQHF.

The chain recombines TRBV14 with TRBJ1-2; D remains unclear. Germline V gene sequence: CDR1 SGHDN, CDR2 FVKESK. CDR3 length: 12 amino acids. With 0 bases removed from V and 8 bases from J, the gap between germline ends came to 7 bases. The CDR3 DNA reads TGTGCCAGCAGCCAAGACTTCTCCGGCTACACCTTC. Encoded protein: CASSQDFSGYTF.

At least ten counts were recorded for this clonotype. The chain uses TRBV12-3 or TRBV12-4 and TRBJ1-5; 9 bases agree with TRBD1. The CDR3 is 15 amino acids. After removal of 1 base from V and 6 bases from J, the junction contained 4 bases not matched to a gene. CDR3 loop: CASSLDRGQVQPQHF. The CDR3, as DNA: TGTGCCAGCAGTTTAGACAGGGGGCAAGTTCAGCCCCAGCATTTT.

The table lists this clonotype with many counts. The chain joins TRBV12-3 or TRBV12-4 to TRBJ2-3; D is ambiguous. The ends were cut back, 3 bases at V and 1 base at J, with 11 bases in the middle. The CDR3 has 15 amino acids. The CDR3: CASSFEASRTDTQYF. Written as DNA, the CDR3 is TGTGCCAGCAGTTTCGAAGCCTCACGCACAGATACGCAGTATTTT.

This clonotype has only a few counts. The genes are TRBV4-2 and TRBJ2-2; 12 bases are shared with TRBD2. The CDR3 covers 17 residues. Trimming took 1 base from V and 4 from J; bases not matched to a gene: 4. Germline CDR1 and CDR2: LGHNA and YNFKEQ. CDR3 DNA: TGTGCCAGCAGCCAAGGATCTAGCGGGAGGGCCACCGGGGAGCTGTTTTTT. It encodes CASSQGSSGRATGELFF.

To note about this clonotype: At one end, the junction sequence differs from germline, possibly due to a read error. This rearrangement joins TRBV7-2 to TRBJ1-2; D unclear. Germline-derived CDR1 and CDR2 are SGHTA and FQGNSA. The CDR3 length is 12 residues. CDR3 in DNA: TGTGCCAGCAGCTTAGGAGCAGGAAAAACCCTCTTC. This gives the protein CASSLGAGKTLF.

This chain joins TRBV24-1 and TRBJ2-3; possible D gene TRBD1, 6 bases. V shed 3 bases and J shed 0 bases, with 9 bases lying between them. This CDR3 contains 15 residues. The germline V gene has CDR1 KGHDR and CDR2 SFDVKD. The CDR3 DNA sequence: TGTGCCACCAGTGATCAGGGGTATAGCACAGATACGCAGTATTTT. Its protein is CATSDQGYSTDTQYF.

This clonotype has only a few counts. The chain uses TRBV5-6 and TRBJ2-7; TRBD2 might be the D (6 bases). Trimming removed 1 base from V and 0 bases from J, with 14 bases in between. CDR1 is SGHDT, CDR2 YYEEEE, per germline. The CDR3 is 16 residues long. CDR3 sequence: CASSLRDWNPSYEQYF. DNA for the CDR3: TGTGCCAGCAGCTTGCGGGACTGGAATCCCTCCTACGAGCAGTACTTC.

The chain carries TRBV27 and TRBJ2-1, with no clear D. Germline-derived CDR1 and CDR2 are MNHEY and SMNVEV (reference sequence). Between the trimmed V and J ends, which lost 1 base and 8 bases, there was a span of 9 bases. The CDR3 totals 13 residues. The CDR3 spells CASSLLTSDEQFF. CDR3 coding DNA: TGTGCCAGCAGTTTATTGACCTCGGATGAGCAGTTCTTC.

This clonotype has at least ten counts. This rearrangement joins TRBV15 to TRBJ2-1; weak D call: TRBD1 (5 bases). The CDR3 sequence is 12 residues long. With 8 bases removed from V and 5 bases from J, the gap between germline ends came to 10 bases. Looked up from germline, CDR1 is LNHNV and CDR2 is YYDKDF (reference sequence). The DNA for the CDR3 is TGTGCCACCCGGCAGGGCCACAATGAGCAGTTCTTC. Encoded protein: CATRQGHNEQFF.

This clonotype was counted at least ten times. J is TRBJ2-3 and V is TRBV20-1, with D perhaps being TRBD1 or TRBD2 (5 bases each). The CDR3 runs to 16 residues. Trimming pared 3 bases from V and 1 base from J, leaving 17 bases between. Germline CDR1 and CDR2: DFQATT and SNEGSKA (reference sequence). CDR3 nucleotide sequence: TGCAGTGCTAGGGGGCGGGCTAGCAGTGGCACAGATACGCAGTATTTT. Translated, it gives CSARGRASSGTDTQYF.

In its sample, this clonotype was seen many times. The CDR3 bases are TGTGCCAGCGGCCTTAGCGGGGACCCCCAAGAGACCCAGTACTTC. It is translated as CASGLSGDPQETQYF. This rearrangement joins TRBV12-3 or TRBV12-4 to TRBJ2-5; 8 nucleotides align to TRBD2. With V trimmed by 8 bases and J by 1 base, 9 bases remained unmatched. This CDR3 comprises 15 residues.